This T cell receptor beta chain was sequenced during a study of a mutant IDH1 vaccine in newly diagnosed glioma. About the study: In some groups vaccination began 4-6 weeks post-radiotherapy; others received it with temozolomide. Before enrollment, patients got radiotherapy alone, temozolomide alone, or mostly the combination. The study's findings and limits: Variations in leading peripheral T cell clonotypes appeared to have no connection with pseudoprogression.

Libraries were prepared by immunoSEQ multiplex PCR; TCRdb keeps only in-frame clonotypes and omits some of them. This sample has 100,000 to 150,000 clones, with roughly 77% found just once. Per germline, CDR1 PRHDT and CDR2 FYEKMQ (reference sequence). The CDR3 length is 14 residues. V was trimmed by 5 bases and J by 9 bases, leaving 18 bases between them. Concerning this clone: Its antigen is not known.

Indicated time point: week 11, during vaccination. Each dose delivered 300 ug of mutant IDH1 20-mer peptide subcutaneously with imiquimod. The receptor comes from a man aged 40-55 years with glioma. This specimen was PBMCs, taken from a glioma patient whose treatment included an IDH1 peptide vaccine. The chain has TRBV13 and TRBJ2-3; D perhaps matches TRBD2 (6 bases). The CDR3 region has the DNA TGTGCCAGCAGCCCGACCGGGCGGGGCGACACGCAGTATTTT. It is translated as CASSPTGRGDTQYF.